The rows below give T cell receptor beta chains drawn from one sample of a study of blood T cell repertoires in COVID-19. The assay was immunoSEQ multiplex PCR, and TCRdb's table has in-frame clones only and misses some. In the table there are 110,000 to 150,000 clones, about 86% of which are singletons. What was sequenced was peripheral blood. These receptors were collected from a human donor in a cohort sampled during active COVID-19. Each CDR3 is given with its conserved first and last residue. A D gene is named only where the DNA matches it firmly. Size tells how often a clone was seen (once, few, many) or the class of an expanded clone, and some rows leave it out.

V gene	J gene	CDR3 length	clone size	D gene	CDR3 DNA	CDR3 protein
TRBV15	TRBJ2-7	14	-	TRBD1	TGTGCCACCAGCGTAGACAGGGATGAACGTGAGCAGTACTTC	CATSVDRDEREQYF
TRBV7-2	TRBJ2-1	13	-	-	TGTGCCAGCAGCCTCCTCCCGGGGTATGAGCAGTTCTTC	CASSLLPGYEQFF
TRBV28	TRBJ1-1	14	-	-	TGTGCCAGCAGTTTACTCCAATTCGCGGGGGAAGCTTTCTTT	CASSLLQFAGEAFF
TRBV6-2/TRBV6-3	TRBJ2-7	16	once	TRBD1	TGTGCCAGCAGTTACGGGGGACAGGGGGTGTCCTACGAGCAGTACTTC	CASSYGGQGVSYEQYF
TRBV11-2	TRBJ2-7	14	-	-	TGTGCCAGCAGCTTAACAGGGTACCCCTACGAGCAGTACTTC	CASSLTGYPYEQYF
TRBV5-1	TRBJ2-7	14	few	TRBD1	TGCGCCAGCAGCCCGGACAGGGGTTCGCGCGAGCAGTACTTC	CASSPDRGSREQYF
TRBV18	TRBJ2-2	14	-	-	TGTGCCAGCTCACCACGCGGGTCCACCGGGGAGCTGTTTTTT	CASSPRGSTGELFF
TRBV18	TRBJ2-7	14	-	TRBD2	TGTGCCAGCTCACCAGCGGGAGAGACCTACGAGCAGTACTTC	CASSPAGETYEQYF
TRBV6-5	TRBJ2-5	15	-	TRBD1	TGTGCCAGCAGAGCGGGACAGGGGTGGGAAGAGACCCAGTACTTC	CASRAGQGWEETQYF
TRBV5-6	TRBJ1-2	15	once	TRBD1	TGTGCCAGCAGCTTGGCACAGGGGGCGAGGTATGGCTACACCTTC	CASSLAQGARYGYTF
TRBV28	TRBJ2-7	14	-	-	TGTGCCAGCAGTTTTTTCGCAGATTCCTACGAGCAGTACTTC	CASSFFADSYEQYF
TRBV15	TRBJ2-7	14	once	-	TGTGCCACCAGCACCAGGCGGGGAAAGTACGAGCAGTACTTC	CATSTRRGKYEQYF
TRBV6-1	TRBJ2-3	15	-	TRBD2	TGTGCCAGCAGTGAGCTCCCGACTAGCGGCCATACGCAGTATTTT	CASSELPTSGHTQYF
TRBV5-1	TRBJ2-7	14	-	TRBD2	TGCGCCAGCAGAACCGGGACTAGGAGGTACGAGCAGTACTTC	CASRTGTRRYEQYF
TRBV5-1	TRBJ2-5	13	-	-	TGCGCCAGCAGTCCAGGGCCCCAAGAGACCCAGTACTTC	CASSPGPQETQYF
TRBV24-1	TRBJ2-5	15	-	-	TGTGCCACCAGTGATTTGCTTGGGGGGCAAGAGACCCAGTACTTC	CATSDLLGGQETQYF
TRBV29-1	TRBJ2-1	15	once	TRBD2	TGCGGCAGCGCATTGGGACTAGCGGGAGTCAATGAGCAGTTCTTC	CGSALGLAGVNEQFF
TRBV29-1	TRBJ2-1	14	-	TRBD2	TGCAGCGTTGTTAGCGGGAGGGCCTACAATGAGCAGTTCTTC	CSVVSGRAYNEQFF
TRBV4-2	TRBJ2-7	13	-	-	TGTGCCAGCAGCCAAGATAACACTAGCGAGCAGTACTTC	CASSQDNTSEQYF
TRBV5-6	TRBJ1-4	17	once	TRBD1	TGTGCCAGCAGTTCGTTACACAAACAGGGGAGTAATGAAAAACTGTTTTTT	CASSSLHKQGSNEKLFF
TRBV5-1	TRBJ1-3	15	-	-	TGCGCCAGCAGCTTGGGTGCGGGCTCTGGAAACACCATATATTTT	CASSLGAGSGNTIYF
TRBV7-6	TRBJ2-2	12	once	-	TGTGCCAGCAGCTCAGTCCCCGGGGAGCTGTTTTTT	CASSSVPGELFF
TRBV5-1	TRBJ2-7	16	-	-	TGCGCCAGCAGCTTGGGTCACGCCGAGAGCTCCTACGAGCAGTACTTC	CASSLGHAESSYEQYF
TRBV7-2	TRBJ1-1	15	-	-	TGTGCCAGCAGCTTCGGTGGACAGATGAACACTGAAGCTTTCTTT	CASSFGGQMNTEAFF
TRBV4-1	TRBJ1-6	17	few	TRBD1	TGCGCCAGCAGCCAACAGACCGGGACAGATACTACTTCACCCCTCCACTTT	CASSQQTGTDTTSPLHF
TRBV5-6	TRBJ1-6	14	-	TRBD1	TGTGCCAGCAAAAGGACAGGGGTTAATTCACCCCTCCACTTT	CASKRTGVNSPLHF
TRBV20-1	TRBJ1-1	11	-	-	TGCAGTGCCCCGGGCCTGGGGGGAGCTTTCTTT	CSAPGLGGAFF
TRBV6-5	TRBJ2-7	13	-	-	TGTGCCAGCAGGAGGGACACCTCCTACGAGCAGTACTTC	CASRRDTSYEQYF
TRBV5-1	TRBJ2-1	16	once	-	TGCGCCAGCAGCTTGGCTCCACGGGTAGCGCACAATGAGCAGTTCTTC	CASSLAPRVAHNEQFF
TRBV7-3	TRBJ2-1	15	-	-	TGTGCCAGCAGCTTATCGGGGAACCTTGCCAATGAGCAGTTCTTC	CASSLSGNLANEQFF
TRBV28	TRBJ2-7	16	-	TRBD2	TGTGCCAGCAGTCCAACGACTAGCGCTTCGAACTACGAGCAGTACTTC	CASSPTTSASNYEQYF
TRBV6-6	TRBJ2-4	19	-	-	TGTGCCAGCAGCTCGAATTCGGCGCGGTACTCCGAGGGCAAAAACATTCAGTACTTC	CASSSNSARYSEGKNIQYF
TRBV19	TRBJ2-7	13	few	TRBD1	TGTGCCAGTAGTAACGGACAGGTCTACGAGCAGTACTTC	CASSNGQVYEQYF
TRBV3-1/TRBV3-2	TRBJ1-1	15	-	TRBD1	TGTGCCAGCAGCACCCGACAGGGGGCTAACACTGAAGCTTTCTTT	CASSTRQGANTEAFF